The following is a T cell receptor beta chain sequence with its context. Its antigen is not identified. Up to about 2 ug genomic DNA was used for TCRB CDR3 amplification. The repertoire was sequenced with immunoSEQ multiplex PCR; TCRdb's copy has only in-frame clones and lacks some. The sample comprises 98,000 or so clones, approximately 84% of which are singletons, and around 5.4% rests with the top ten. The CDR3 extends over 17 amino acids. The sample originates from a study of glioma-infiltrating T cells after dendritic cell vaccination. The wider study: Glioblastoma patients came from Phase I and II dendritic cell vaccination trials.

Whole-study findings and limits: Survival was not directly related to TCR clonality in these patients.

As to time point: after dendritic cell vaccination, including at tumor progression/relapse. This receptor was identified in a human donor with glioblastoma. Specimen: blood, collected after dendritic cell vaccination. The V gene is TRBV21-1, the J gene TRBJ1-2; the D call of TRBD1 is as the table states it, not checked on the DNA. TRBV21-1 is a listed pseudogene. The CDR3 sequence is CASSKFTQGACNYGYTF. In nucleotides, the CDR3 is TGTGCCAGCAGCAAATTCACCCAGGGGGCATGTAACTATGGCTACACCTTC.